This T cell receptor (beta chain) was sequenced in a study of cytomegalovirus exposure and HLA in healthy donors. As regards this clone: What it binds is not known.

A multiplex PCR was run with 60 Vbeta primers and 13 Jbeta primers. Some clones are missing from TCRdb's copy, which holds only in-frame ones; the method was immunoSEQ multiplex PCR. This sample has around 150,000 clones; approximately 72% occur once, and the top ten carry 6.5%. The study's findings and limits: As confirmed in vitro, three CMV-associated chains were specific for CMV antigens.

This CDR3 region has 15 residues. The germline V gene encodes CDR1 MNHEY and CDR2 SMNVEV (reference sequence). V shed 2 bases, J shed 4 bases, and the junction held 4 bases outside the gene matches. The sequenced sample was PBMCs. This clonotype was sampled from a woman in her fifties or sixties in good health and CMV-seronegative. V and J are TRBV27 and TRBJ1-5; TRBD1 agrees at 8 bases. CDR3 loop: CASSLTQGVNQPQHF. DNA for the CDR3: TGTGCCAGCAGTTTAACACAGGGGGTGAATCAGCCCCAGCATTTT.